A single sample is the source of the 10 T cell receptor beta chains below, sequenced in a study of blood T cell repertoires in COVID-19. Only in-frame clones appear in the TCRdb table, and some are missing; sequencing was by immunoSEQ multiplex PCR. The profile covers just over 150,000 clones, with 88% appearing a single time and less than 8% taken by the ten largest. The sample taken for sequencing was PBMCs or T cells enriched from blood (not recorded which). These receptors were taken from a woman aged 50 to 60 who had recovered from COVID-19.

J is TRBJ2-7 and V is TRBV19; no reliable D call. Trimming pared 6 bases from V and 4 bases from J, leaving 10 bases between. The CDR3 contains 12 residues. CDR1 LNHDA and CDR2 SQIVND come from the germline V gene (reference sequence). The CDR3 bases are TGTGCCAGTAGCCCAGGCCCGTACGAGCAGTACTTC. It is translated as CASSPGPYEQYF.

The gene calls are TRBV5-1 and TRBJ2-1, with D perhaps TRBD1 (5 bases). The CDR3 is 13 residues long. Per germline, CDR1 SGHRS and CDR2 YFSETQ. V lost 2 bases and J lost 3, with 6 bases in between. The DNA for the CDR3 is TGCGCCAGCAGCTTTGACAGCTACAATGAGCAGTTCTTC. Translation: CASSFDSYNEQFF.

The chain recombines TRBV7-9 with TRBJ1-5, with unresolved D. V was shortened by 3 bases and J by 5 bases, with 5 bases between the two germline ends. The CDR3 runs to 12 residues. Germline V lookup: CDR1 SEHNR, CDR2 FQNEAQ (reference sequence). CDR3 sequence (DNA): TGTGCCAGCAGCTTCGAGGATCAGCCCCAGCATTTT. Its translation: CASSFEDQPQHF.

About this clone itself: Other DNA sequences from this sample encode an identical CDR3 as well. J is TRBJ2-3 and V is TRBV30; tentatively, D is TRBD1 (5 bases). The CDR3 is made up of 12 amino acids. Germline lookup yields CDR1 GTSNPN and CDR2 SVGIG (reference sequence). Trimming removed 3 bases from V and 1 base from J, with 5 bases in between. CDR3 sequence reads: CAWSRGTDTQYF. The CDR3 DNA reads TGTGCCTGGAGCAGGGGCACAGATACGCAGTATTTT.

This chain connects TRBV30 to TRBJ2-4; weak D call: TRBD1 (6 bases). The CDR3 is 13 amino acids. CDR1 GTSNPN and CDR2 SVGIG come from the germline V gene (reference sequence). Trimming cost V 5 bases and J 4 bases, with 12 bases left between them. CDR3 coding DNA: TGTGCCTGGGGATCCGGACAGAAAAACATTCAGTACTTC. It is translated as CAWGSGQKNIQYF.

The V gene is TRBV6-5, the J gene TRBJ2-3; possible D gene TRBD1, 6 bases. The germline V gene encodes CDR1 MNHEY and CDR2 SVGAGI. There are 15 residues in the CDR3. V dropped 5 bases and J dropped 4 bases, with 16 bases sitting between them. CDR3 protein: CASSRSGAKADTQYF. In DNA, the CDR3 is TGTGCCAGCAGTCGCTCAGGGGCGAAGGCAGATACGCAGTATTTT.

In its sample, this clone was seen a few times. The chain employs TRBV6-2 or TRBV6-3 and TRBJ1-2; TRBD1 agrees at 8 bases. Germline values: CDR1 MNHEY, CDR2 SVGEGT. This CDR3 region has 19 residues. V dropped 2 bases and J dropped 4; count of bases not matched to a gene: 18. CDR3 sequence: CASSYGSRPGQGGSYGYTF. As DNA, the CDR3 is TGTGCCAGCAGTTACGGATCCCGACCCGGACAGGGCGGGAGCTATGGCTACACCTTC.

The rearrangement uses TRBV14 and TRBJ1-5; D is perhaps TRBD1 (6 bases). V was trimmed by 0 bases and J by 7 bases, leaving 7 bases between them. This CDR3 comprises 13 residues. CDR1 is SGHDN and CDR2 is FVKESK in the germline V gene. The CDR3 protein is CASSQDRGQPQHF. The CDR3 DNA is TGTGCCAGCAGCCAAGACAGGGGCCAGCCCCAGCATTTT.

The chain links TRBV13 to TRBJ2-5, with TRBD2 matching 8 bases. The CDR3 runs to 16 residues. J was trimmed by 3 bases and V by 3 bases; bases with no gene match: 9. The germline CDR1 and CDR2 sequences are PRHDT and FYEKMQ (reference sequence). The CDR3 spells CASSFDGGATEETQYF. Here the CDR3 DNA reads TGTGCCAGCAGCTTCGACGGGGGGGCGACTGAAGAGACCCAGTACTTC. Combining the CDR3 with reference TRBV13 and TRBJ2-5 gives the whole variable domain AAGVIQSPRHLIKEKRETATLKCYPIPRHDTVYWYQQGPGQDPQFLISFYEKMQSDKGSIPDRFSAQQFSDYHSELNMSSLELGDSALYFCASSFDGGATEETQYFGPGTRLLVL.

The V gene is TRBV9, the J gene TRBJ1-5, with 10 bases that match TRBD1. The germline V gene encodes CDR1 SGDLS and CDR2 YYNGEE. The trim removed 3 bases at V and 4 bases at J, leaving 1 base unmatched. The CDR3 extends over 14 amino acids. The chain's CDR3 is CASSGDRGNQPQHF. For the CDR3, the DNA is TGTGCCAGCAGCGGGGACAGGGGTAATCAGCCCCAGCATTTT.